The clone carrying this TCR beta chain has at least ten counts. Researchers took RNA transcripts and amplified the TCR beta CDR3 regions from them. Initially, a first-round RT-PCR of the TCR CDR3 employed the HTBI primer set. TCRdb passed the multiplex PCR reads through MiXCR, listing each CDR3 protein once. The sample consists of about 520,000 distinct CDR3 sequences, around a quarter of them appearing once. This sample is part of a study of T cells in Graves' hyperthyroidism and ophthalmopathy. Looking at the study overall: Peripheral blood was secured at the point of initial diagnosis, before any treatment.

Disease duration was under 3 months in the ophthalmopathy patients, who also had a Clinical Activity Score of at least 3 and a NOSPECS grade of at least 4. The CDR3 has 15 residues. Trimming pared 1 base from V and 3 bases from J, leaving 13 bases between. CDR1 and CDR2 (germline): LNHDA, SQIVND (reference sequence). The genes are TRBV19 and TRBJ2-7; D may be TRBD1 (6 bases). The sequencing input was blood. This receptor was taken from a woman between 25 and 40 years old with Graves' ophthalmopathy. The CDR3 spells CASSIGDIVGYEQYF. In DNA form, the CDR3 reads TGTGCCAGTAGTATAGGGGACATCGTCGGCTACGAGCAGTACTTC. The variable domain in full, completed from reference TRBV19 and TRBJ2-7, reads DGGITQSPKYLFRKEGQNVTLSCEQNLNHDAMYWYRQDPGQGLRLIYYSQIVNDFQKGDIAEGYSVSREKKESFPLTVTSAQKNPTAFYLCASSIGDIVGYEQYFGPGTRLTVT.